This T cell receptor (beta chain) was recorded in a study of cytomegalovirus exposure and HLA in healthy donors. PCR used 60 Vbeta primers and 13 Jbeta primers. The repertoire was sequenced with immunoSEQ multiplex PCR; TCRdb's copy has only in-frame clones and lacks some. Of 100,000 or so clones listed, around 84% are singletons. Whole-study findings and limits: Presence/absence analyses rested on an assumption that sequencing depth was roughly uniform across donors. One cluster of highly shared sequence variants probably arose as a sequencing artifact. V- and J-gene trimming of TCR beta was linked (in a later analysis) to a missense DCLRE1C variant.

V lost 2 bases to trimming and J lost 6 bases, with 10 bases between them. Germline CDR1 and CDR2: MNHEY and SMNVEV (reference sequence). The CDR3 spans 13 residues. In the case of this clone: The antigen is not known. Additional DNA sequences in this sample encode the identical CDR3.

The sample taken for sequencing was PBMCs. This sequence joins TRBV27 and TRBJ1-1, with D perhaps TRBD1 (6 bases). The clonotype comes from a human donor in good health. The CDR3 DNA follows: TGTGCCAGCAGTTTAGGGGGGGCATCTGAAGCTTTCTTT. This sequence encodes CASSLGGASEAFF.